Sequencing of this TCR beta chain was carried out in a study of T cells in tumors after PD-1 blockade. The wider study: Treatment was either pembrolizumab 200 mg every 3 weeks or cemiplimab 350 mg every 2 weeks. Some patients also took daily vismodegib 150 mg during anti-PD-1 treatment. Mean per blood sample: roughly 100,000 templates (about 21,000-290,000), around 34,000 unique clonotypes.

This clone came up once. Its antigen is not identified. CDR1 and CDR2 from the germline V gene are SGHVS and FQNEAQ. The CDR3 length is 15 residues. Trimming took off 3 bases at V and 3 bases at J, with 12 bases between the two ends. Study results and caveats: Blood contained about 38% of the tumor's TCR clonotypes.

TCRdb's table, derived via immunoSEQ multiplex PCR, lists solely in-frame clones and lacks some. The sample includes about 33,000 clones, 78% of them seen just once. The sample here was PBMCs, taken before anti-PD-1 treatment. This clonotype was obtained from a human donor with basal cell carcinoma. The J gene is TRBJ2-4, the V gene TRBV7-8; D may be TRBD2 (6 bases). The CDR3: CASSLGGGGKNIQYF. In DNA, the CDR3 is TGTGCCAGCAGCTTGGGGGGTGGAGGCAAAAACATTCAGTACTTC.